This TCR beta chain stems from a study of blood T cell repertoires in COVID-19. Here immunoSEQ multiplex PCR was the method, and the copy in TCRdb shows in-frame clones only, minus some. The table lists about 250,000 clones, about 91% of them singletons, with roughly 6.3% in the top ten. This CDR3 contains 15 residues. The V and J ends lost 6 bases and 7 bases respectively, with 16 bases between them. Germline CDR1 MNHNY, CDR2 SVGAGI (reference sequence). The TCR was taken from a woman in her twenties or thirties with COVID-19, enrolled during active disease. The V gene is TRBV6-6, the J gene TRBJ1-6, with TRBD1 as a possible D gene (6 bases). The sequencing input was peripheral blood. This CDR3 is CASSPRGGGNSPLHF. The CDR3 DNA sequence: TGTGCCAGCAGCCCACGGGGGGGCGGGAATTCACCCCTCCACTTT.